These 6 T cell receptor beta chains came from one sample sequenced in a study of blood T cell repertoires in COVID-19. TCRdb's table, derived via immunoSEQ multiplex PCR, lists solely in-frame clones and lacks some. The table lists tens of thousands of clones, 82% of them singletons. Sequenced: peripheral blood. These TCRs come from a human donor in a cohort sampled during active COVID-19.

This chain uses TRBV12-5 with TRBJ2-5; the match to TRBD1 covers 8 bases. The V gene's germline CDR1 is LGHNT and CDR2 FRNRAP. J was trimmed by 5 bases and V by 5 bases; bases with no gene match: 4. The CDR3 has 13 amino acids. CDR3 residues: CASGPGGVETQYF. CDR3 DNA sequence: TGTGCTAGTGGTCCAGGGGGCGTCGAGACCCAGTACTTC.

This chain joins TRBV12-3 or TRBV12-4 and TRBJ1-1, with TRBD1 matching over 8 bases. V lost 4 bases and J lost 8; bases outside the gene matches: 6. The CDR3 consists of 13 residues. This CDR3 is CASSYRGTPEAFF. CDR3 DNA sequence: TGTGCCAGCAGTTACAGGGGGACCCCAGAAGCTTTCTTT.

The rearrangement links TRBV6-1 to TRBJ1-5, with D perhaps matching TRBD1 (5 bases). The germline gives CDR1 MNHNS, CDR2 SASEGT. Trimming pared 2 bases from V and 3 bases from J, leaving 14 bases between. The CDR3 is made up of 16 amino acids. Here the CDR3 reads CASSEWVGVDNQPQHF. Here the CDR3 DNA reads TGTGCCAGCAGTGAATGGGTAGGGGTAGACAATCAGCCCCAGCATTTT.

The chain couples TRBV10-2 to TRBJ2-1, with a possible D match to TRBD2 (6 bases). CDR3 length: 15 residues. Germline V gives CDR1 WSHSY, CDR2 SAAADI. Trimming removed 2 bases from V and 7 bases from J, with 15 bases in between. CDR3 sequence: CASSERQLAGNEQFF. The CDR3 nucleotides are TGCGCCAGCAGTGAGCGGCAACTAGCTGGGAATGAGCAGTTCTTC.

The table lists this clone with a count of one. This rearrangement joins TRBV12-3 or TRBV12-4 to TRBJ1-5; the D gene is possibly TRBD1 (6 bases). V shed 8 bases and J shed 7 bases, with 15 bases lying between them. The CDR3 spans 13 residues. This CDR3 is CASGSGGGQPQHF. In DNA, the CDR3 is TGTGCCAGCGGATCGGGGGGCGGGCAGCCCCAGCATTTT.

DNA of the CDR3: TGTGCCAGCAGCCCGGGACAGGGCCCAGAGACCCAGTACTTC. Protein: CASSPGQGPETQYF. The rearrangement uses TRBV28 and TRBJ2-5, with 9 bases identical to TRBD1. Germline assignment: CDR1 MDHEN and CDR2 SYDVKM. J lost 4 bases, V lost 6 bases, and 6 bases had no gene match. There are 14 residues in the CDR3. The full variable domain, with the rest looked up from reference TRBV28 and TRBJ2-5, is DVKVTQSSRYLVKRTGEKVFLECVQDMDHENMFWYRQDPGLGLRLIYFSYDVKMKEKGDIPEGYSVSREKKERFSLILESASTNQTSMYLCASSPGQGPETQYFGPGTRLLVL.